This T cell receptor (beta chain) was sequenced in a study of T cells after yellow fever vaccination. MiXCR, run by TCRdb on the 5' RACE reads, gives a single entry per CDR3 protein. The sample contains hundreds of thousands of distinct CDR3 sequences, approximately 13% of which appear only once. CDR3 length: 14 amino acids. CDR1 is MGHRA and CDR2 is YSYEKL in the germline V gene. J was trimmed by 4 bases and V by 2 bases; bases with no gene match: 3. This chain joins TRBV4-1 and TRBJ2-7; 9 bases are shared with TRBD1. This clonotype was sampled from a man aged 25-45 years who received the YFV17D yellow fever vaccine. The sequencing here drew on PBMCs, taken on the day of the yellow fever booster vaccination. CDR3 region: CASSQPGTGYEQYF. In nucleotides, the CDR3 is TGCGCCAGCAGCCAACCCGGGACAGGGTACGAGCAGTACTTC.